This T cell receptor beta chain was profiled in a study of cytomegalovirus exposure and HLA in healthy donors. Germline assignment: CDR1 MNHEY and CDR2 SVGAGI. Deletions cut 2 bases from V and 6 bases from J, with 11 bases between. The CDR3 is 13 amino acids. The PCR contained 60 Vbeta and 13 Jbeta primers. Only in-frame clones appear in the TCRdb table, and some are missing; sequencing was by immunoSEQ multiplex PCR. The table records 200,000 to 250,000 clones, 60% to 80% of them present only once. As to this clone: Antigen unknown. Different DNA sequences within this sample yield the same CDR3.

Study-level results: Differences between HLA loci emerged in a later analysis of TCR association rates, with DRB1 most and HLA-C fewest. Follow-up analysis later connected one missense variant in DCLRE1C with trimming of TCR beta V- and J-genes.

The specimen sequenced was PBMCs. The genes are TRBV6-5 and TRBJ2-7; D might be TRBD1 (5 bases). This TCR was recovered from a male donor in good health and CMV-seronegative. The CDR3 DNA sequence: TGTGCCAGCAGTTACGAAGGGGCATCCGAGCAGTACTTC. Protein: CASSYEGASEQYF.